This T cell receptor beta chain comes out of a study of OX40 agonist ivuxolimab in advanced cancers. Study-level information: Checkpoint inhibitors had been given previously to 35% to 50% of patients.

The study's findings and limits: Expanded peripheral T cells had an undetermined antigen specificity.

The repertoire was sequenced with immunoSEQ multiplex PCR; TCRdb's copy has only in-frame clones and lacks some. The profile shows fewer than 25,000 clones, around 85% of them singletons. CDR1 LNHDA and CDR2 SQIVND come from the germline V gene (reference sequence). The V end was cut by 1 base, the J end by 4 bases, with 14 bases between. This CDR3 is 15 amino acids long. About this clone itself: Its antigen is currently unknown.

The source was CD4+ or CD8+ T cells sorted from blood, collected in a trial of the OX40 agonist ivuxolimab. The chain employs TRBV19 and TRBJ2-7; D possibly uses TRBD1 or TRBD2 (5 bases each). The receptor comes from an adult with an advanced solid tumor such as melanoma, head and neck, liver or kidney cancer. This chain's CDR3 is CASSIVGDRGYEQYF. In nucleotides, the CDR3 is TGTGCCAGTAGTATAGTGGGGGATCGCGGTTACGAGCAGTACTTC.